This TCR beta chain was sequenced in a study of OX40 agonist ivuxolimab in advanced cancers. About the study as a whole: Ivuxolimab, which targeted the costimulatory receptor OX40 (CD134), was an agonistic, fully human IgG2 monoclonal antibody. Partial responses occurred in three dose-escalation patients: two with cutaneous melanoma and one with hepatocellular carcinoma. The paper reports the monotherapy dose-escalation portion (N ≈ 50 patients) of the phase I ivuxolimab trial. Prior anti-PD-1, anti-PD-L1 or anti-CTLA-4 therapy was permitted, and 30% to 45% of dose-escalation patients had received checkpoint inhibitors. Peripheral TCRbeta sequencing was intended to test whether TCR sequence diversity was altered and clonal T-cell expansion was caused by ivuxolimab. Among the 52 dose-escalation patients, some 20 had hepatocellular carcinoma, roughly 15 melanoma, 9 renal cell carcinoma and 9 head and neck cancer. In the dose-escalation cohort, approximately 82% of patients were male, and the mean age was approximately 55 years, with a range of about 23 to 85. Intravenous ivuxolimab was administered to patients every 2 weeks at six dose levels: 0.01, 0.1, 0.3, 1.5, 3 and 10 mg/kg.

Patients with autoimmune disease history or receiving systemic immunosuppression were excluded from the trial. Peripheral blood for TCR sequencing was drawn from every dose cohort at baseline, at cycle 4 day 1 and at cycle 7 day 1. Samples were obtained from an open-label, multicenter, first-in-human phase I dose-escalation trial of ivuxolimab. The trial enrolled adults with locally advanced or metastatic head and neck squamous cell, hepatocellular, melanoma or renal cell carcinoma. Before TCR sequencing, CD4+ T cells and CD8+ T cells were sorted from peripheral blood as separate populations. The CDR3 sequence holds 16 residues, the cysteine and phenylalanine included. Only the CDR3 part of the read is kept: 48 bases, read in frame from the first base. V gives up 4 bases and J gives up 4 bases, and the segment between their germline ends measures 19 bases. From a lookup of the germline V gene, CDR1 and CDR2 are LGHNA and YNFKEQ.

Findings and caveats that apply to the study as a whole: After ivuxolimab, CD8+ T cells had more expanded clones than CD4+ T cells on average. At doses of 0.1 to 3.0 mg/kg, clonal expansion of both CD4+ and CD8+ T cells in blood was seen between baseline and week 6. In the 0.1-3.0 mg/kg groups, partial responders were among the patients with the lowest normalized peripheral clonal expansion, particularly in CD8+ T cells. Low levels of normalized T-cell clonal expansion were also shown by some nonresponding patients. The antigen specificity of the clonally expanded peripheral T cells was not determined.

Genomic DNA was extracted from sorted cells for sequencing of the TCRbeta CDR3 region. The immunoSEQ Assay was used to sequence the TCRbeta CDR3 regions. TCRdb re-hosts the immuneACCESS table, in-frame sequences only. Its copies lack some clones; in the studies checked, an unresolved V gene accounts for under half of them, and the cause for the rest is not known. Within this sample are some 90,000 clones, with more than 70% of them counted one time only. Of the sample, about 4.7% is held by the ten largest clones. This clone occurred a few times. Its cognate antigen has yet to be identified. It has no much larger one-base neighbor in the sample; base qualities were not kept.

Specimen: CD4+ or CD8+ T cells sorted from blood, collected in a trial of the OX40 agonist ivuxolimab. The sequence links TRBV4-2 to TRBJ1-1, and the D gene may be TRBD1, 6 bases matching. This sequence originates from an adult with an advanced solid tumor such as melanoma, head and neck, liver or kidney cancer. The CDR3 protein: CASSLLGGQEATEAFF. The DNA is TGTGCCAGCAGCCTGTTGGGGGGGCAGGAGGCCACTGAAGCTTTCTTT.